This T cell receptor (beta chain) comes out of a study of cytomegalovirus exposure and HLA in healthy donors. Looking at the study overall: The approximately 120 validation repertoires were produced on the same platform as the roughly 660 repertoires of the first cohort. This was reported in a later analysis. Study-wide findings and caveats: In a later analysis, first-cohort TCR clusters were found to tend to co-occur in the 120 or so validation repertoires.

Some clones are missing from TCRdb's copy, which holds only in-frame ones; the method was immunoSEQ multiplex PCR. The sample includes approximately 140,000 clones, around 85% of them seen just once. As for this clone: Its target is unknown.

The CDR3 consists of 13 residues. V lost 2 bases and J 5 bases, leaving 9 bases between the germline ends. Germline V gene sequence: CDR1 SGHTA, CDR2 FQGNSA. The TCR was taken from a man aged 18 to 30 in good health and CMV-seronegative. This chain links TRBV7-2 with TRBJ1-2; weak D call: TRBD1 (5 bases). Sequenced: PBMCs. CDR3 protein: CASSLYGGYGYTF. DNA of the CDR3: TGTGCCAGCAGCTTATACGGGGGTTATGGCTACACCTTC.